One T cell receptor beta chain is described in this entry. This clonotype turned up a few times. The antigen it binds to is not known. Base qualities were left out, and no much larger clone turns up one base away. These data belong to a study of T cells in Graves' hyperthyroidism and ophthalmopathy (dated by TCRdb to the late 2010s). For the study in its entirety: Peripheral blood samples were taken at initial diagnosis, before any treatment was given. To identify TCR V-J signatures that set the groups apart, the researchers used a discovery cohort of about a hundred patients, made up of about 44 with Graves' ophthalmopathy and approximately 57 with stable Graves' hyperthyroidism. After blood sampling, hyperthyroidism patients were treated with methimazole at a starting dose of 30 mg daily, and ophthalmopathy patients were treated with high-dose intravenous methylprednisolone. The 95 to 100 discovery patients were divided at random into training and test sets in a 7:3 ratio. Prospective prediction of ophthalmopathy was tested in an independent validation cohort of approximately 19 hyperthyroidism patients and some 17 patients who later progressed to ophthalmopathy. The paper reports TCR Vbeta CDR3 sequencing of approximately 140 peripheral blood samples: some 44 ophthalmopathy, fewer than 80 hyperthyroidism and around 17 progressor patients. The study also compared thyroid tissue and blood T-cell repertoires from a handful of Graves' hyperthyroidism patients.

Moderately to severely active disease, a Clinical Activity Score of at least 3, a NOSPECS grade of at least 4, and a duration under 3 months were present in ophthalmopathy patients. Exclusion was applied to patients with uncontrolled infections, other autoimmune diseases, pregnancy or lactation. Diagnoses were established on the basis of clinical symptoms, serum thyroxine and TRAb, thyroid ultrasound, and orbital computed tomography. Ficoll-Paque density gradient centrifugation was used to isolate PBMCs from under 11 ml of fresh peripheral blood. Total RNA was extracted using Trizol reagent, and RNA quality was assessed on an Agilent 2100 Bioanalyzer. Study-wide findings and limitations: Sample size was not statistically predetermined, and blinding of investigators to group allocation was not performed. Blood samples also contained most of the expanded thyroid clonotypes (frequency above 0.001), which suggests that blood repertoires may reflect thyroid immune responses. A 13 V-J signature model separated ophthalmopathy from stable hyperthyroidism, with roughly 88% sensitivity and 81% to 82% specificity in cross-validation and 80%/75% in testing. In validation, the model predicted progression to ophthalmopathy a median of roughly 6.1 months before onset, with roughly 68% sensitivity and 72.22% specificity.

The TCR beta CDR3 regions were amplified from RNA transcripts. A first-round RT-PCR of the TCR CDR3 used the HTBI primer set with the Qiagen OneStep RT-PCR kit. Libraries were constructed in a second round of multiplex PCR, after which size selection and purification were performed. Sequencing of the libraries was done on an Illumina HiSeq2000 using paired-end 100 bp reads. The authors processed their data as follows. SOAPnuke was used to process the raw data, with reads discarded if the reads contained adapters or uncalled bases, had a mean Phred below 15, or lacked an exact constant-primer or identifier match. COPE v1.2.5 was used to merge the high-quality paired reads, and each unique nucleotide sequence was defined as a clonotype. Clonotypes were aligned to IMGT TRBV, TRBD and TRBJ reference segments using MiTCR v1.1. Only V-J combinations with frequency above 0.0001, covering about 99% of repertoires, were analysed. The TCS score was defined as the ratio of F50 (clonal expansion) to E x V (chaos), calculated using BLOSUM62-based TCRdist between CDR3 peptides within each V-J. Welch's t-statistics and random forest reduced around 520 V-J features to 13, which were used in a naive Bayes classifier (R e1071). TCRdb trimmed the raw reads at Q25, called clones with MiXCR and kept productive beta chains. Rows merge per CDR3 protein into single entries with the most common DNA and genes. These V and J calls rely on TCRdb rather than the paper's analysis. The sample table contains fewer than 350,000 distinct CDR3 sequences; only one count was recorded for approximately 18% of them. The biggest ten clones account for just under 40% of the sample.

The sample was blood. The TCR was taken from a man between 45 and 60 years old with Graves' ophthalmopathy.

The DNA sequence is TGTGCCAGCAGCGTGGAGGTTGCTGGGGCCAACGTCCTGACTTTC. It specifies CASSVEVAGANVLTF. The sequence is built from TRBV9 and TRBJ2-6; 5 matching bases give a weak D call of TRBD2. CDR1 and CDR2, per the germline V gene, are SGDLS and YYNGEE. V is reduced by 2 bases and J by 2 bases, leaving a spacing of 8 bases between them. Inclusive of the bounding cysteine and phenylalanine, the CDR3 is 15 residues long. Only the CDR3 portion is preserved as DNA: 45 bases, with reading frame beginning at the first base.